The 14 T cell receptor beta chains reported below all come from one sample, sequenced in a study of CXCR3-negative and CXCR3-positive naive CD8 T cells. Findings of the study overall: Compared with CXCR3-negative naive cells, CXCR3-positive naive cells showed more hydrophobic TRB CDR3s.

Their cognate antigens are unknown. Through 5' RACE with UMI labels, the TRB cDNA libraries were prepared. TCRdb reworked the 5' RACE reads into one entry per CDR3 protein, no DNA. The sample totals around 160,000 distinct CDR3 sequences. The sample was naive CXCR3+ CD8+ T cells from blood. Subset: CD45RO-CCR7+CD27+CD95- naive CD8+ T cells expressing CXCR3 (TNR3+). The source of these receptors is a human donor in good health. Some clones in this sample may be carry-over from other donors' samples.

Here the CDR3 reads CSASPPGTASDMNTEAFF. This chain joins TRBV20-1 and TRBJ1-1; TCRdb lists TRBD1, though no DNA is available to test this call. There are 18 residues in the CDR3. The germline V gene has CDR1 DFQATT and CDR2 SNEGSKA (reference sequence).

CDR3 residues: CASSQGLAGSETQYF. The chain employs TRBV28 and TRBJ2-5; TCRdb reports TRBD2, a call that lacks DNA to check it against. CDR3 size: 15 residues. The germline V gene has CDR1 MDHEN and CDR2 SYDVKM.

This chain links TRBV7-3 with TRBJ2-2; absent DNA, TCRdb's TRBD1 call cannot be checked. The CDR3 covers 14 residues. Germline CDR1 reads SGHTA; CDR2 reads FQGTGA. CDR3 residues: CASSSGQNTGELFF.

The J gene is TRBJ2-3, the V gene TRBV7-9; TCRdb indicates TRBD2, and absent DNA this call remains unverified. The CDR3 runs to 12 residues. Germline V gene sequence: CDR1 SEHNR, CDR2 FQNEAQ (reference sequence). This CDR3 reads CASSGGLDTQYF.

The chain employs TRBV29-1 and TRBJ2-3. From germline, CDR1 is SQVTM and CDR2 ANQGSEA. CDR3 length: 12 amino acids. CDR3 in amino acids: CSVDQGVDTQYF.

The rearrangement joins TRBV2 to TRBJ2-1; TCRdb's D call of TRBD1 is untestable without DNA. CDR3 length equals 13 residues. Germline V gives CDR1 SNHLY, CDR2 FYNNEI. The CDR3 protein is CASSPGTGNEQFF.

The chain combines TRBV20-1 with TRBJ1-2; TCRdb picks TRBD1, but there is no DNA to check that call. The CDR3 totals 15 residues. Per germline, CDR1 DFQATT and CDR2 SNEGSKA (reference sequence). CDR3 loop: CSARAWTETNYGYTF.

J is TRBJ2-5 and V is TRBV6-2 or TRBV6-3; TCRdb outputs TRBD2, but without DNA this stays unchecked. The CDR3 is made up of 17 amino acids. Per the germline V gene, CDR1 is MNHEY and CDR2 is SVGEGT. Here the CDR3 reads CASSYSGSGTIWETQYF.

The chain combines TRBV5-5 with TRBJ2-7; there is no DNA to check the TCRdb D call of TRBD1. CDR1 SGHKS and CDR2 YYEKEE come from the germline V gene (reference sequence). This CDR3 is built from 14 residues. CDR3: CASRHDPAAYEQYF.

The CDR3 here is CASSFSQTGNTEAFF. The chain employs TRBV28 and TRBJ1-1; TCRdb proposes TRBD1, but this gene call is untestable without DNA. Germline V lookup: CDR1 MDHEN, CDR2 SYDVKM. This CDR3 is 15 amino acids long.

J is TRBJ2-7 and V is TRBV5-1; without DNA, the TCRdb call of TRBD1 cannot be checked. The length of the CDR3 is 15 residues. The germline gives CDR1 SGHRS, CDR2 YFSETQ. CDR3 in amino acids: CASSLAGGLGHEQYF.

The genes are TRBV14 and TRBJ2-4; checking the TCRdb D call of TRBD1 is not possible without DNA. Per germline, CDR1 SGHDN and CDR2 FVKESK. The CDR3 is made up of 16 amino acids. CDR3 sequence reads: CASSQEPTGTKNIQYF.

This chain joins TRBV7-2 and TRBJ2-6. Germline CDR1 SGHTA, CDR2 FQGNSA. This CDR3 spans 13 amino acids. Here the CDR3 reads CASSQLGHTSSTF.

The CDR3 spells CASSFPGSGNQPQHF. This chain connects TRBV6-2 or TRBV6-3 to TRBJ1-5. In germline, CDR1 is MNHEY, CDR2 SVGEGT. This CDR3 is 15 amino acids long.